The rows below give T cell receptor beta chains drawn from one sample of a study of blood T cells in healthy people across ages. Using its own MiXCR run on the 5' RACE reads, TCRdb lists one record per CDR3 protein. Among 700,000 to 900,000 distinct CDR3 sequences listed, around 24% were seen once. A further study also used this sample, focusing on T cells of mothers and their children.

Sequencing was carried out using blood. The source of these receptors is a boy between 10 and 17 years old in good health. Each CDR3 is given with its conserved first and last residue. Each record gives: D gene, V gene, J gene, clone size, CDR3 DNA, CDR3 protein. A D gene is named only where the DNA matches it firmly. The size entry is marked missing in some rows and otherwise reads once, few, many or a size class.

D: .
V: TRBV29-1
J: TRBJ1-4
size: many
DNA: TGCAGCGTTTCTGAGGGATCGGATGAAAAACTGTTTTTT
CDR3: CSVSEGSDEKLFF

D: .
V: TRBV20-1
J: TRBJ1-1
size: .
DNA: TGCAGTGCTAGAGTCGTGGGGCGGGAAGCTTTCTTT
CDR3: CSARVVGREAFF

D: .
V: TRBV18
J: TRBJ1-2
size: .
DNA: TGTGCCAGCTCACCAGGGACGGAACCTAACTATGGCTACACCTTC
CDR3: CASSPGTEPNYGYTF

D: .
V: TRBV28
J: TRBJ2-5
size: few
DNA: TGTGCCAGCAGTTTGGCGGGAATTAGGACCCAGTACTTC
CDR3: CASSLAGIRTQYF

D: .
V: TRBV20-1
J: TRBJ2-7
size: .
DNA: TGCAGTGCTAGGGACCCGGGACCGGGCTCCTACGAGCAGTACTTC
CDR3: CSARDPGPGSYEQYF

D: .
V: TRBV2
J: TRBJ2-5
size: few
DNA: TGTGCCAGCAGTGTTGGCAGGGTGAAGACCCAGTACTTC
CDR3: CASSVGRVKTQYF

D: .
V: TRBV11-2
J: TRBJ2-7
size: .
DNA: TGTGCCAGCAGCCGATCCGGGGGCGAGCAGTACTTC
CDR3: CASSRSGGEQYF

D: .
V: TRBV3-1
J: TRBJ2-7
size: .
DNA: TGTGCCAGCAGCCGTTGGGGGGCCTCCGGGGGCGAGCAGTACTTC
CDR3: CASSRWGASGGEQYF

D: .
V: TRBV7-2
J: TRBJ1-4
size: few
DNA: TGTGCCAGCAGCCCCACCGGGACGACGGCAACTAATGAAAAACTGTTTTTT
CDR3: CASSPTGTTATNEKLFF

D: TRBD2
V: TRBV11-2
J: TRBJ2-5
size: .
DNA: TGTGCCAGCAGCTTAGGATACAGCGGGGGGGCGCAAGAGACCCAGTACTTC
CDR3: CASSLGYSGGAQETQYF

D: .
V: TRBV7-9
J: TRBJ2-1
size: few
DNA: TGTGCCAGCAGCTTAGGTCGGCCAACCTTGTACAATGAGCAGTTCTTC
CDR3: CASSLGRPTLYNEQFF

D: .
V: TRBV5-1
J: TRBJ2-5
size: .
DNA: TGCGCCAGCAGCCAGGACAGAGCGATGCAAGAGACCCAGTACTTC
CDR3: CASSQDRAMQETQYF

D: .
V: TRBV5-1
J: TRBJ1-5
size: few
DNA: TGCGCCAGCAGCCCGATGGGGGGCAATCAGCCCCAGCATTTT
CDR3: CASSPMGGNQPQHF

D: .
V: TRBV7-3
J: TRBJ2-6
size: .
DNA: TGTGCCAGCAGCTTAGTGGGGGGCTCCATTAGGACTGGGGCCAACGTCCTGACTTTC
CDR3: CASSLVGGSIRTGANVLTF

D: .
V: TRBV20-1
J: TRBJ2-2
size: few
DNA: TGCAGTGCTAGGGGACTTTCCACCGGGGAGCTGTTTTTT
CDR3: CSARGLSTGELFF

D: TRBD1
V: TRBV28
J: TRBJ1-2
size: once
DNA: TGTGCCAGCAGTGGGGGCGGGACAGGTCACACCGCTAACTATGGCTACACCTTC
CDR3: CASSGGGTGHTANYGYTF

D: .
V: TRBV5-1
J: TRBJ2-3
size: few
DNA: TGCGCCAGCAGCCAATTGACAGACCGTAGCACAGATACGCAGTATTTT
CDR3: CASSQLTDRSTDTQYF